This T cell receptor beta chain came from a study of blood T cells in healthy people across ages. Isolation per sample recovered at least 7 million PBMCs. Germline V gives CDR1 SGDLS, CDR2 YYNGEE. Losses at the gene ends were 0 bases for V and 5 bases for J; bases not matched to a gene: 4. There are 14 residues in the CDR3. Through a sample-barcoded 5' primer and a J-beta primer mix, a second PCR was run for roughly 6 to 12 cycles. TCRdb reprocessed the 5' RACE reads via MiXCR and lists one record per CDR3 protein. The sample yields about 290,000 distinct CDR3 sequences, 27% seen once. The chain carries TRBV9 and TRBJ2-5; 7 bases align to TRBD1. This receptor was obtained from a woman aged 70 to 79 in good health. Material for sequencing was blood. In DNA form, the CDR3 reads TGTGCCAGCAGCGTAGGTGGCAGGGGGGAGACCCAGTACTTC. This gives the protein CASSVGGRGETQYF.